The 17 T cell receptor beta chains in this list originate from one sample, sequenced in a study of blood T cell repertoires in COVID-19. The data were produced by immunoSEQ multiplex PCR, yet TCRdb's version contains in-frame clones alone and is incomplete. The sample has about 150,000 clones, around 83% seen once. The specimen was peripheral blood. The receptors were gathered from a man in his 70s who had recovered from COVID-19.

The rearrangement joins TRBV19 to TRBJ1-5; TRBD1 matches 12 bases. The V segment lost 6 bases and the J segment 6 bases; nucleotides outside the gene matches: 3. CDR1 and CDR2 from the germline V gene are LNHDA and SQIVND (reference sequence). The CDR3 has 14 amino acids. The CDR3 here is CASRGQGAGQPQHF. The DNA of the CDR3 is TGTGCCAGTAGGGGACAGGGGGCGGGTCAGCCCCAGCATTTT.

The V gene is TRBV15, the J gene TRBJ2-2, with 9 bases matching TRBD2. The J segment lost 6 bases and the V segment lost 4 bases, leaving 6 bases of the junction unmatched. CDR1 is LNHNV and CDR2 is YYDKDF in the germline V gene (reference sequence). This CDR3 has 15 amino acids. The CDR3 spells CATSTGLALSGELFF. CDR3 DNA: TGTGCCACCAGCACTGGACTAGCGCTTTCCGGGGAGCTGTTTTTT.

This clone was seen just once. In nucleotides, the CDR3 is TGTGCCAGCAATTCGGGACATCCCTACGAGCAGTACTTC. Protein product: CASNSGHPYEQYF. V gene TRBV2 combines with J gene TRBJ2-7; D might be TRBD1 (6 bases). The germline V and J ends were trimmed by 7 bases and 2 bases, with 12 bases remaining between them. The CDR3 is made up of 13 amino acids. Looked up from germline, CDR1 is SNHLY and CDR2 is FYNNEI.

The chain joins TRBV5-4 to TRBJ2-3; 12 nucleotides agree with TRBD2. CDR1 and CDR2 (germline): SGHNT, YYREEE (reference sequence). CDR3 length: 16 amino acids. Trimming cost V 3 bases and J 3 bases; bases outside gene matches: 5. CDR3 region: CASSSYLAGGTDTQYF. The CDR3, as DNA: TGTGCCAGCAGCTCCTATCTAGCGGGAGGGACAGATACGCAGTATTTT.

The rearrangement links TRBV10-2 to TRBJ2-3; maybe TRBD2 (5 bases). Trimming removed 8 bases at V and 0 bases at J, with 12 bases between. This CDR3 is built from 14 residues. Germline-derived CDR1 and CDR2 are WSHSY and SAAADI. CDR3 amino acids: CASGSGTSTDTQYF. DNA for the CDR3: TGCGCCAGCGGGAGCGGAACTAGCACAGATACGCAGTATTTT.

CDR3 DNA: TGTGCCAGCAGCTTAGTGTTTGGGGTAGCGGGGACCTACGAGCAGTACTTC. This codes for CASSLVFGVAGTYEQYF. This chain connects TRBV7-9 to TRBJ2-7; 8 bases are shared with TRBD2. The CDR3 sequence is 17 residues long. CDR1 is SEHNR, CDR2 FQNEAQ, per germline (reference sequence). Trimming at V came to 1 base and at J to 2 bases, leaving 10 bases not matched to a gene.

V usage is TRBV18 and J usage is TRBJ2-6, with 7 bases matching TRBD1. This CDR3 comprises 17 residues. Germline CDR1 and CDR2: KGHSH and LQKENI. V shed 3 bases, J shed 0 bases, and the junction held 5 bases outside the gene matches. The CDR3 DNA reads as TGTGCCAGCTCACCGTGGGGACAGAACTCTGGGGCCAACGTCCTGACTTTC. Its protein is CASSPWGQNSGANVLTF.

This clone came up once. The genes are TRBV12-3 or TRBV12-4 and TRBJ1-1, with D maybe TRBD1 (5 bases). The CDR3 loop spans 13 amino acids. V lost 7 bases and J lost 3, with 12 bases in between. CDR3 nucleotide sequence: TGTGCCAGCAACACAGGTTTTGACACTGAAGCTTTCTTT. It yields the protein CASNTGFDTEAFF.

The V call is TRBV28, the J call TRBJ1-4; D is perhaps TRBD1 (5 bases). Germline lookup yields CDR1 MDHEN and CDR2 SYDVKM. The CDR3 is 14 residues long. V was shortened by 3 bases and J by 8 bases, with 13 bases between the two germline ends. CDR3 sequence reads: CASSFGGNVEKLFF. The DNA of the CDR3 is TGTGCCAGCAGTTTTGGGGGGAACGTAGAAAAACTGTTTTTT. Supplemented by reference TRBV28 and TRBJ1-4, the full variable domain reads DVKVTQSSRYLVKRTGEKVFLECVQDMDHENMFWYRQDPGLGLRLIYFSYDVKMKEKGDIPEGYSVSREKKERFSLILESASTNQTSMYLCASSFGGNVEKLFFGSGTQLSVL.

The genes are TRBV9 and TRBJ1-1, with 7 bases lining up with TRBD1. V lost 4 bases to trimming and J lost 5 bases; unmatched junction nucleotides: 11. The CDR3 totals 15 residues. CDR1 and CDR2 (germline): SGDLS, YYNGEE. CDR3 residues: CASSPRRDSRTEAFF. The CDR3 DNA reads TGTGCCAGCAGCCCTAGGAGGGACAGTCGGACTGAAGCTTTCTTT.

The V and J genes are TRBV10-1 and TRBJ2-7; 11 bases are shared with TRBD1. Germline V gives CDR1 WNHNN, CDR2 SYGVQD (reference sequence). CDR3 length: 14 amino acids. The junction had 5 bases not matched to a gene; V was cut back by 5 bases and J by 5 bases. The CDR3 DNA reads as TGCGCCAGCAGTCTGGGACAGGGGGTCGACGAGCAGTACTTC. Its translation: CASSLGQGVDEQYF.

The chain carries TRBV29-1 and TRBJ2-7, with 8 nucleotides matching TRBD2. J gave up 3 bases and V 0 bases, and 10 bases lay outside the gene matches. The germline V gene has CDR1 SQVTM and CDR2 ANQGSEA. The CDR3 spans 16 residues. In DNA form, the CDR3 reads TGCAGCGTTGAAGAGTATGCTAGCGGGTCTTTCTACGAGCAGTACTTC. The encoded protein is CSVEEYASGSFYEQYF.

This chain joins TRBV2 and TRBJ2-1; 8 nucleotides agree with TRBD2. The germline V gene encodes CDR1 SNHLY and CDR2 FYNNEI. This CDR3 has 16 amino acids. Trimming took 8 bases from V and 7 from J; bases not matched to a gene: 16. The CDR3 loop is CASGRSGTRGGNEQFF. CDR3 sequence (DNA): TGTGCCAGCGGACGTTCCGGGACTAGGGGAGGGAATGAGCAGTTCTTC.

The rearrangement uses TRBV7-6 and TRBJ2-2; 11 nucleotides align to TRBD1. Losses at the gene ends were 4 bases for V and 7 bases for J; bases not matched to a gene: 11. This CDR3 contains 17 residues. Germline V CDR1 and CDR2: SGHVS, FNYEAQ. The CDR3 DNA reads TGTGCCAGCAGCTCACATTTGGGACAGGGGGATGTCGGGGAGCTGTTTTTT. This codes for CASSSHLGQGDVGELFF.

This chain uses TRBV6-5 with TRBJ1-2; D is undetermined. CDR3 length: 14 residues. Trimming took 7 bases from V and 1 from J, leaving 13 bases between them. CDR1 and CDR2 from the germline V gene are MNHEY and SVGAGI. The CDR3 region is CASKPGKINYGYTF. DNA for the CDR3: TGTGCCAGCAAACCGGGAAAGATTAACTATGGCTACACCTTC.

This clone was seen a single time. The chain couples TRBV30 to TRBJ2-5; D perhaps matches TRBD2 (7 bases). Trimming shortened V by 0 bases and J by 10 bases, and 18 bases separated the two germline ends. Per germline, CDR1 GTSNPN and CDR2 SVGIG (reference sequence). This CDR3 comprises 14 residues. CDR3 sequence reads: CAWSVQVRGEGQYF. For the CDR3, the DNA is TGTGCCTGGAGTGTACAGGTTAGGGGGGAGGGCCAGTACTTC. The variable domain in full, completed from reference TRBV30 and TRBJ2-5, reads SQTIHQWPATLVQPVGSPLSLECTVEGTSNPNLYWYRQAAGRGLQLLFYSVGIGQISSEVPQNLSASRPQDRQFILSSKKLLLSDSGFYLCAWSVQVRGEGQYFGPGTRLLVL.

The chain links TRBV25-1 to TRBJ2-1; D call uncertain. V dropped 5 bases and J dropped 9 bases, with 23 bases sitting between them. Germline values: CDR1 MGHDK, CDR2 SYGVNS. The CDR3 length is 16 residues. DNA for the CDR3: TGTGCCAGCAGTCCCCGTATTCTGCCTAATCTAGGTGAGCAGTTCTTC. This codes for CASSPRILPNLGEQFF.